Listed here are 22 T cell receptor beta chains from one sample, sequenced in a study of response to subunit inactivated influenza vaccine. TCRdb fed the RT-PCR reads into MiXCR, producing one record per CDR3 protein. The sample carries hundreds of thousands of distinct CDR3 sequences, 15% to 20% recorded once. Sequenced here: CD4+ T cells sorted from PBMCs, sampled around 25 months after vaccination. The receptors shown here come from a man aged 45 to 70 who received an inactivated influenza vaccine.

There are a few counts of this clonotype. The chain joins TRBV11-2 to TRBJ2-1; tentatively, D is TRBD1 or TRBD2 (5 bases each). This CDR3 has 13 residues. Trimming left V 0 bases short and J 9 bases short, with 9 bases between. Per the germline V gene, CDR1 is SGHAT and CDR2 is FQNNGV. The CDR3 loop is CASSLDRGTEQFF. In DNA, the CDR3 is TGTGCCAGCAGCTTAGATCGAGGGACTGAGCAGTTCTTC.

The genes are TRBV3-1 and TRBJ2-3, with 8 bases aligning to TRBD2. The CDR3 runs to 16 residues. After removal of 1 base from V and 3 bases from J, the junction contained 6 bases not matched to a gene. From germline, CDR1 is LGHDT and CDR2 YNNKEL (reference sequence). The CDR3 nucleotides read TGTGCCAGCAGCCAAGGAGAGCGGGAGTCGACAGATACGCAGTATTTT. This codes for CASSQGERESTDTQYF.

The CDR3 region has the DNA TGTGCCAGCAGTCTAAGGAAACGGGAGCAGTACTTC. Amino acids: CASSLRKREQYF. The rearrangement joins TRBV12-3 or TRBV12-4 to TRBJ2-7; D is unresolved. V shed 5 bases and J shed 7 bases, with 12 bases lying between them. The CDR3 is made up of 12 amino acids.

This clonotype was recorded a few times. This chain uses TRBV11-2 with TRBJ2-7; TRBD1 is a possible D gene (5 bases). The CDR3 has 15 residues. Trimming shortened V by 0 bases and J by 1 base, and 10 bases separated the two germline ends. Germline CDR1 and CDR2: SGHAT and FQNNGV. Here the CDR3 DNA reads TGTGCCAGCAGCTTAGAAGGGGTTCCGTCCTACGAGCAGTACTTC. Translated: CASSLEGVPSYEQYF.

The rearrangement joins TRBV7-9 to TRBJ1-2; D perhaps matches TRBD1 (6 bases). With 0 bases removed from V and 7 bases from J, the gap between germline ends came to 15 bases. The CDR3 is made up of 15 amino acids. The germline V gene has CDR1 SEHNR and CDR2 FQNEAQ (reference sequence). The CDR3 loop is CASSLASAGARGYTF. DNA for the CDR3: TGTGCCAGCAGCTTAGCGTCCGCAGGGGCTCGTGGCTACACCTTC.

This clonotype showed up just a few times. The DNA of the CDR3 is TGCAGTGCTATTGCGGGACAGGGAAACACTGAAGCTTTCTTT. Encoded protein: CSAIAGQGNTEAFF. This chain joins TRBV20-1 and TRBJ1-1; 9 bases fit TRBD1. With 4 bases clipped from V and 2 bases from J, the junction kept 5 bases outside the gene matches. This CDR3 contains 14 residues. The germline CDR1 and CDR2 sequences are DFQATT and SNEGSKA (reference sequence).

This clonotype appeared a single time. V gene TRBV20-1 combines with J gene TRBJ2-5; 10 bases line up with TRBD2. J was trimmed by 1 base and V by 3 bases; bases with no gene match: 11. The CDR3 is 17 amino acids. CDR1 DFQATT and CDR2 SNEGSKA come from the germline V gene (reference sequence). CDR3 residues: CSARRTSGPLGQETQYF. The CDR3 DNA reads TGCAGTGCTAGGAGGACTAGCGGCCCCTTGGGCCAAGAGACCCAGTACTTC.

The CDR3 reads CASSTTGDETQYF. In DNA form, the CDR3 reads TGCGCCAGCAGCACGACAGGGGACGAGACCCAGTACTTC. This chain joins TRBV5-1 and TRBJ2-5; TRBD1 matches at 8 bases. With 4 bases clipped from V and 5 bases from J, the junction kept 4 bases outside the gene matches. The CDR3 covers 13 residues. Germline values: CDR1 SGHRS, CDR2 YFSETQ.

This clonotype was counted ten times or more. This chain connects TRBV20-1 to TRBJ1-1, with D perhaps matching TRBD1 (5 bases). The CDR3 runs 13 residues. Trimming shortened V by 4 bases and J by 5 bases, and 14 bases separated the two germline ends. Germline V gene lookup returns CDR1 DFQATT and CDR2 SNEGSKA (reference sequence). The chain's CDR3 is CSAIRQIATEAFF. DNA for the CDR3: TGCAGTGCTATTAGACAGATTGCTACTGAAGCTTTCTTT.

Here the CDR3 reads CASSRFGTGALHEQYF. CDR3 nucleotides: TGTGCCAGCAGCCGGTTTGGGACAGGGGCATTACACGAGCAGTACTTC. The chain couples TRBV7-9 to TRBJ2-7; TRBD1 agrees at 10 bases. Germline CDR1 and CDR2: SEHNR and FQNEAQ (reference sequence). The CDR3 spans 16 residues. V was pared by 5 bases and J by 5 bases, with 12 bases of the junction left unmatched.

This clonotype was seen ten or more times. This sequence joins TRBV6-5 and TRBJ2-7; tentatively, D is TRBD2 (6 bases). This CDR3 is 14 amino acids long. The V end lost 8 bases, the J end lost 2 bases, and 16 bases lay between the germline ends. Germline CDR1 MNHEY, CDR2 SVGAGI. In nucleotides, the CDR3 is TGTGCCAGCCTAAGAGGGACTCACGCCTACGAGCAGTACTTC. This encodes CASLRGTHAYEQYF.

There are a few counts of this clonotype. J is TRBJ1-1 and V is TRBV19; no clear D. The germline V and J ends were trimmed by 6 bases and 0 bases, with 8 bases remaining between them. The CDR3 covers 13 residues. The germline V gene has CDR1 LNHDA and CDR2 SQIVND (reference sequence). CDR3 nucleotides: TGTGCCAGTAGGATGGCCGTGAACACTGAAGCTTTCTTT. Translating it yields CASRMAVNTEAFF.

This clonotype was picked up many times. J is TRBJ2-4 and V is TRBV5-1, with D perhaps matching TRBD2 (6 bases). The CDR3 is 14 amino acids. The germline V and J ends were trimmed by 0 bases and 7 bases, with 11 bases remaining between them. Looked up from germline, CDR1 is SGHRS and CDR2 is YFSETQ. CDR3 coding DNA: TGCGCCAGCAGCTTGGATGGGGCGGGGAACATTCAGTACTTC. It is translated as CASSLDGAGNIQYF.

The chain links TRBV18 to TRBJ2-7, with D unresolved. CDR1 is KGHSH and CDR2 is LQKENI in the germline V gene. This CDR3 has 15 amino acids. Trimming left V 2 bases short and J 3 bases short, with 14 bases between. The CDR3 spells CASSPGRQENYEQYF. In DNA, the CDR3 is TGTGCCAGCTCACCAGGACGGCAGGAGAACTACGAGCAGTACTTC.

In this sample, this clonotype turned up a few times. The genes are TRBV3-1 and TRBJ2-2; TRBD1 matches at 7 bases. V shed 3 bases and J 3 bases; nucleotides not matched to a gene: 4. This CDR3 has 15 amino acids. Germline CDR1 LGHDT, CDR2 YNNKEL (reference sequence). The CDR3 DNA follows: TGTGCCAGCAGCCAGGGACAGATCTACACCGGGGAGCTGTTTTTT. This codes for CASSQGQIYTGELFF.

This chain uses TRBV20-1 with TRBJ2-7, with no clear D. CDR1 is DFQATT, CDR2 SNEGSKA, per germline (reference sequence). The CDR3 sequence is 10 residues long. The ends were cut back, 2 bases at V and 7 bases at J, with 6 bases in the middle. The CDR3: CSARLREQYF. The CDR3 bases are TGCAGTGCTAGATTGCGTGAGCAGTACTTC.

This clonotype showed up just a few times. V gene TRBV5-1 combines with J gene TRBJ1-1; 8 bases match TRBD1. V shed 7 bases and J 2 bases; nucleotides not matched to a gene: 4. Germline V CDR1 and CDR2: SGHRS, YFSETQ. CDR3 length equals 13 residues. The CDR3, as DNA: TGCGCCAGCGGGACAGGACTAAACACTGAAGCTTTCTTT. Protein: CASGTGLNTEAFF.

This clonotype was seen a few times. V is TRBV7-9 and J is TRBJ2-1; possible D gene TRBD1, 6 bases. The V and J ends lost 2 bases and 4 bases respectively, with 9 bases between them. The germline CDR1 and CDR2 sequences are SEHNR and FQNEAQ (reference sequence). The CDR3 contains 14 residues. CDR3 residues: CASSLKGEYNEQFF. CDR3 coding DNA: TGTGCCAGCAGCTTAAAGGGGGAATACAATGAGCAGTTCTTC.

Notes on this clonotype: The junction departs from the called germline gene at one end, perhaps through a read error. The V and J genes are TRBV7-2 and TRBJ2-1; no reliable D call. Per germline, CDR1 SGHTA and CDR2 FQGNSA. CDR3 length equals 14 residues. The CDR3 loop reads CASSLGIDYNEQFF. CDR3 bases: TGCGCCAGCAGCTTAGGTATAGATTACAATGAGCAGTTCTTC.

There are a few counts of this clonotype. The V and J genes are TRBV28 and TRBJ1-2; no reliable D call. The germline V and J ends were trimmed by 2 bases and 2 bases, with 6 bases remaining between them. Germline V gene sequence: CDR1 MDHEN, CDR2 SYDVKM. The CDR3 runs to 13 residues. The CDR3 nucleotides are TGTGCCAGCAGTTTAATAGAGAACTATGGCTACACCTTC. Protein: CASSLIENYGYTF.

The CDR3 spells CASRLSYNEQFF. The DNA of the CDR3 is TGTGCCAGCAGACTCTCCTACAATGAGCAGTTCTTC. This chain uses TRBV6-6 with TRBJ2-1; D gene uncertain. CDR1 MNHNY and CDR2 SVGAGI come from the germline V gene (reference sequence). V lost 6 bases and J 0 bases, leaving 3 bases between the germline ends. The CDR3 covers 12 residues.

This chain joins TRBV15 and TRBJ2-7, with D perhaps matching TRBD1 (6 bases). The CDR3 totals 17 residues. V lost 1 base and J 3 bases, leaving 19 bases between the germline ends. Germline V lookup: CDR1 LNHNV, CDR2 YYDKDF (reference sequence). Here the CDR3 DNA reads TGTGCCACCAGCAGAGTATCCTGGACGACAGGACACTACGAGCAGTACTTC. The encoded protein is CATSRVSWTTGHYEQYF.